A single sample gave rise to the 29 T cell receptor beta chains below, sequenced in a study of T-cell reconstitution after alpha-beta-depleted transplantation in children. Preparation of the TCRbeta library involved a method that used unique molecular identifiers. Each CDR3 protein is one row after TCRdb ran MiXCR on the PCR reads. The table shows about 580,000 distinct CDR3 sequences, with about 21% occurring only once. The sequencing used PBMCs, mostly from graft donor cells, collected 360 days after TCRalphabeta/CD19-depleted stem cell transplant. The receptors were gathered from a boy under three years old who had a stem cell transplant for acute myeloid leukemia, so the T cells may come from the graft donor.

The V gene is TRBV10-3, the J gene TRBJ2-1; D not certain. Per the germline V gene, CDR1 is ENHRY and CDR2 is SYGVKD. The ends were cut back, 4 bases at V and 10 bases at J, with 8 bases in the middle. The CDR3 totals 11 residues. This CDR3 reads CAISAIEEQFF. As DNA, the CDR3 is TGTGCCATCAGTGCGATAGAAGAGCAGTTCTTC.

This chain links TRBV13 with TRBJ1-1; D is possibly TRBD1 (6 bases). Germline CDR1 and CDR2: PRHDT and FYEKMQ (reference sequence). The CDR3 covers 14 residues. Trimming left V 1 base short and J 10 bases short, with 16 bases between. The CDR3 loop is CASSLASGVGGAFF. Here the CDR3 DNA reads TGTGCCAGCAGCTTAGCTTCAGGGGTGGGGGGAGCTTTCTTT.

There are many counts of this clonotype. The chain combines TRBV3-1 with TRBJ2-1; 14 nucleotides line up with TRBD2. The CDR3 spans 17 residues. Germline values: CDR1 LGHDT, CDR2 YNNKEL (reference sequence). V trimming: 4 bases; J trimming: 4 bases; junction bases outside the gene matches: 6. CDR3 region: CASSPSGLAGGYNEQFF. CDR3 nucleotide sequence: TGTGCCAGCAGCCCTTCAGGACTAGCGGGGGGATACAATGAGCAGTTCTTC.

This clonotype was counted ten times or more. This rearrangement joins TRBV7-2 to TRBJ2-1, with D perhaps given as TRBD1 or TRBD2 (5 bases each). The CDR3 loop spans 15 amino acids. V was clipped by 1 base and J by 8 bases, with 15 bases between them. Germline V gives CDR1 SGHTA, CDR2 FQGNSA. As DNA, the CDR3 is TGTGCCAGCAGCTTAGGACAGACCGGGGACGATGAGCAGTTCTTC. Protein sequence: CASSLGQTGDDEQFF.

This clonotype has ten or more counts. The gene calls are TRBV12-3 or TRBV12-4 and TRBJ2-2, with TRBD1 matching 8 bases. V lost 3 bases to trimming and J lost 3 bases; unmatched junction nucleotides: 6. The CDR3 is made up of 16 amino acids. CDR3 residues: CASSLGTGLDTGELFF. The CDR3 coding sequence is TGTGCCAGCAGTTTGGGGACAGGTTTGGACACCGGGGAGCTGTTTTTT.

The V and J genes are TRBV28 and TRBJ1-4; a weak D match, TRBD1 (5 bases). In germline, CDR1 is MDHEN, CDR2 SYDVKM. The CDR3 is 14 amino acids. The V gene lost 5 bases and the J gene lost 5 bases, with 12 bases spanning the gap. CDR3 loop: CASSGGTWNEKLFF. The CDR3 nucleotides read TGTGCCAGCAGTGGCGGGACGTGGAATGAAAAACTGTTTTTT.

V gene TRBV7-2 combines with J gene TRBJ1-2; 7 nucleotides agree with TRBD1. Unmatched junction bases numbered 7, after V lost 6 bases and J lost 0 bases. This CDR3 is 15 amino acids long. The germline V gene encodes CDR1 SGHTA and CDR2 FQGNSA. CDR3 DNA sequence: TGTGCCAGCAGTACCCGGGACAGCCCTAACTATGGCTACACCTTC. Protein sequence: CASSTRDSPNYGYTF.

V is TRBV6-1 and J is TRBJ1-6; D is undetermined. Trimming cost V 7 bases and J 3 bases, with 13 bases left between them. This CDR3 has 15 residues. Germline V CDR1 and CDR2: MNHNS, SASEGT. The CDR3 spells CASIKDRFYNSPLHF. The CDR3 coding sequence is TGTGCCAGCATCAAGGACCGCTTCTATAATTCACCCCTCCACTTT.

The rearrangement links TRBV24-1 to TRBJ2-2; tentatively, D is TRBD2 (5 bases). The germline CDR1 and CDR2 sequences are KGHDR and SFDVKD. The length of the CDR3 is 12 residues. V lost 7 bases, J lost 8 bases, and 10 bases lay in between. CDR3 region: CATSGDSGELFF. In DNA form, the CDR3 reads TGTGCCACCAGCGGGGATTCGGGGGAGCTGTTTTTT.

The chain is built from TRBV5-1 and TRBJ2-1; D is perhaps TRBD1 (5 bases). The V gene's germline CDR1 is SGHRS and CDR2 YFSETQ. The CDR3 runs 16 residues. V dropped 0 bases and J dropped 0 bases, with 10 bases sitting between them. Here the CDR3 DNA reads TGCGCCAGCAGCTTGGCAGGGCTTTTCTCCTACAATGAGCAGTTCTTC. Its protein product is CASSLAGLFSYNEQFF.

This clonotype was observed at least ten times. This chain joins TRBV29-1 and TRBJ2-5, with D tentatively TRBD1 (5 bases). CDR1 is SQVTM and CDR2 is ANQGSEA in the germline V gene. V was clipped by 6 bases and J by 1 base, with 9 bases between them. The CDR3 loop spans 12 amino acids. Here the CDR3 reads CSVARGQETQYF. The CDR3, as DNA: TGCAGCGTCGCAAGGGGCCAAGAGACCCAGTACTTC.

The rearrangement links TRBV12-3 or TRBV12-4 to TRBJ1-2, with a weak D call TRBD1 (6 bases). With 7 bases removed from V and 3 bases from J, the gap between germline ends came to 15 bases. The CDR3 is made up of 14 amino acids. The CDR3: CASTIWGGHYGYTF. The CDR3 nucleotides are TGTGCCAGCACCATATGGGGGGGCCACTATGGCTACACCTTC.

This clonotype was recorded many times. The J gene is TRBJ2-7, the V gene TRBV28; D is possibly TRBD1 (6 bases). CDR1 is MDHEN, CDR2 SYDVKM, per germline. V lost 5 bases and J 4 bases, leaving 9 bases between the germline ends. This CDR3 region has 12 residues. The CDR3 loop is CASSGTTYEQYV. CDR3 coding DNA: TGTGCCAGCAGTGGGACAACGTACGAGCAGTACGTC.

This clonotype was seen a handful of times. This chain connects TRBV6-5 to TRBJ2-4; 8 bases agree with TRBD1. V lost 0 bases to trimming and J lost 6 bases; unmatched junction nucleotides: 4. The CDR3 is made up of 15 amino acids. CDR1 and CDR2 (germline): MNHEY, SVGAGI. The DNA for the CDR3 is TGTGCCAGCAGTTACTCCGGGACAGGACGAAACATTCAGTACTTC. The encoded protein is CASSYSGTGRNIQYF.

As DNA, the CDR3 is TGTGCCAGCTACCACGGGCAAGGGTGGGTCAATGAGCAGTTCTTC. Protein: CASYHGQGWVNEQFF. The gene calls are TRBV2 and TRBJ2-1; D gene unclear. The CDR3 covers 15 residues. V was trimmed by 8 bases and J by 6 bases, leaving 20 bases between them. CDR1 and CDR2 (germline): SNHLY, FYNNEI.

The chain links TRBV20-1 to TRBJ1-1; D unresolved. The CDR3 has 11 amino acids. CDR1 and CDR2 (germline): DFQATT, SNEGSKA (reference sequence). Here the CDR3 DNA reads TGCAGGGCAAGGAGGAACACTGAAGCTTTCTTT. Protein product: CRARRNTEAFF.

The chain uses TRBV12-3 or TRBV12-4 and TRBJ1-1; 8 bases match TRBD1. There are 16 residues in the CDR3. Trimming took 0 bases from V and 3 from J; bases not matched to a gene: 6. CDR3 protein: CASSLAGRQGYTEAFF. In DNA form, the CDR3 reads TGTGCCAGCAGTTTAGCAGGGAGACAGGGGTACACTGAAGCTTTCTTT.

This clonotype appeared a few times. V and J are TRBV12-3 or TRBV12-4 and TRBJ2-7, with TRBD1 matching 8 bases. The CDR3 is 14 amino acids. With 7 bases clipped from V and 2 bases from J, the junction kept 7 bases outside the gene matches. CDR3 coding DNA: TGTGCCAGCACCCAAGGGACAGGCGCCTACGAGCAGTACTTC. The encoded protein is CASTQGTGAYEQYF.

This sequence joins TRBV3-1 and TRBJ2-7; 11 positions agree with TRBD2. V trimming: 3 bases; J trimming: 2 bases; junction bases outside the gene matches: 6. The CDR3 totals 16 residues. Germline CDR1 reads LGHDT; CDR2 reads YNNKEL (reference sequence). In DNA, the CDR3 is TGTGCCAGCAGCCACCTAGCGGGGGGCAGAACCTACGAGCAGTACTTC. Translation: CASSHLAGGRTYEQYF.

This clonotype was picked up a small number of times. The chain joins TRBV20-1 to TRBJ2-7, with D perhaps being TRBD1 or TRBD2 (6 bases each). The CDR3 has 12 residues. From germline, CDR1 is DFQATT and CDR2 SNEGSKA (reference sequence). In DNA, the CDR3 is TGCAGCAGCTCAGGGGCGGGGTACGAGCAGTACTTC. The encoded protein is CSSSGAGYEQYF.

The J gene is TRBJ1-3, the V gene TRBV20-1; no clear D. The ends were cut back, 5 bases at V and 0 bases at J, with 5 bases in the middle. CDR1 is DFQATT and CDR2 is SNEGSKA in the germline V gene (reference sequence). CDR3 length: 12 amino acids. The CDR3 sequence: CSAWVSGNTIYF. In DNA form, the CDR3 reads TGCAGTGCTTGGGTCTCTGGAAACACCATATATTTT.

This clonotype was observed a single time. This sequence may be a read error, since a much larger clone differs from it by one base. The gene calls are TRBV20-1 and TRBJ2-1; TRBD2 agrees at 12 bases. This CDR3 has 12 amino acids. The germline V gene encodes CDR1 DFQATT and CDR2 SNEGSKA (reference sequence). The CDR3 coding sequence is TGCAGTGCAGGACTAGCGGGGAATGAGCATTTCTTC. The encoded protein is CSAGLAGNEHFF.

The table lists this clonotype with a few counts. The chain carries TRBV7-7 and TRBJ2-3; perhaps D is TRBD1 or TRBD2 (5 bases each). This CDR3 spans 14 amino acids. From germline, CDR1 is SSHAT and CDR2 FNYEAQ (reference sequence). Trimming shortened V by 4 bases and J by 6 bases, and 14 bases separated the two germline ends. The CDR3 nucleotides read TGTGCCAGCAGCTCACAGTTTGAGGGGGATACGCAGTATTTT. Encoded protein: CASSSQFEGDTQYF.

The J gene is TRBJ2-7, the V gene TRBV20-1; no clear D. The CDR3 is 15 amino acids. The germline V and J ends were trimmed by 1 base and 0 bases, with 13 bases remaining between them. The germline gives CDR1 DFQATT, CDR2 SNEGSKA (reference sequence). The CDR3 loop reads CSARGSGSGSYEQYV. The CDR3 DNA reads TGCAGTGCTAGAGGATCGGGTTCAGGCTCCTACGAGCAGTACGTC.

The gene calls are TRBV24-1 and TRBJ1-2; D is undetermined. Between the trimmed V and J ends, which lost 3 bases and 4 bases, there was a span of 2 bases. Germline V CDR1 and CDR2: KGHDR, SFDVKD. This CDR3 spans 11 amino acids. CDR3 residues: CATSDTYGYTF. CDR3 bases: TGTGCCACCAGTGATACCTATGGCTACACCTTC.

This clonotype turned up a few times. The rearrangement links TRBV27 to TRBJ2-7; 8 nucleotides align to TRBD1. Trimming took 3 bases from V and 2 from J; bases not matched to a gene: 12. The CDR3 length is 17 residues. The germline V gene has CDR1 MNHEY and CDR2 SMNVEV (reference sequence). In DNA, the CDR3 is TGTGCCAGCAGTTTCCGGGGGACAGGATCGAGTCCCTACGAGCAGTACGTC. Amino acid sequence: CASSFRGTGSSPYEQYV.

The V and J genes are TRBV11-2 and TRBJ2-2; TRBD1 is a possible D gene (5 bases). CDR1 SGHAT and CDR2 FQNNGV come from the germline V gene. CDR3 length equals 16 residues. Trimming took off 6 bases at V and 0 bases at J, with 14 bases between the two ends. The DNA for the CDR3 is TGTGCCAGCAGGTTGACAGTCGCTGCGAACACCGGGGAGCTGTTTTTT. It encodes CASRLTVAANTGELFF.

The chain combines TRBV4-3 with TRBJ2-1; D uncertain. Germline V gene lookup returns CDR1 LGHNA and CDR2 YSLEER. V was pared by 3 bases and J by 9 bases, with 21 bases between. The CDR3 runs to 16 residues. This chain's CDR3 is CASSQGYGLGRGEQFF. Here the CDR3 DNA reads TGCGCCAGCAGCCAGGGCTATGGGCTAGGGCGTGGTGAGCAGTTCTTC.

The chain is built from TRBV6-2 or TRBV6-3 and TRBJ2-5; 8 nucleotides match TRBD1. The CDR3 contains 13 residues. The germline V gene encodes CDR1 MNHEY and CDR2 SVGEGT. Unmatched junction bases numbered 7, after V lost 6 bases and J lost 7 bases. In DNA, the CDR3 is TGTGCCAGCAGGACGGACAGGGAGGCGACCCAGTACTTC. Amino acids: CASRTDREATQYF.